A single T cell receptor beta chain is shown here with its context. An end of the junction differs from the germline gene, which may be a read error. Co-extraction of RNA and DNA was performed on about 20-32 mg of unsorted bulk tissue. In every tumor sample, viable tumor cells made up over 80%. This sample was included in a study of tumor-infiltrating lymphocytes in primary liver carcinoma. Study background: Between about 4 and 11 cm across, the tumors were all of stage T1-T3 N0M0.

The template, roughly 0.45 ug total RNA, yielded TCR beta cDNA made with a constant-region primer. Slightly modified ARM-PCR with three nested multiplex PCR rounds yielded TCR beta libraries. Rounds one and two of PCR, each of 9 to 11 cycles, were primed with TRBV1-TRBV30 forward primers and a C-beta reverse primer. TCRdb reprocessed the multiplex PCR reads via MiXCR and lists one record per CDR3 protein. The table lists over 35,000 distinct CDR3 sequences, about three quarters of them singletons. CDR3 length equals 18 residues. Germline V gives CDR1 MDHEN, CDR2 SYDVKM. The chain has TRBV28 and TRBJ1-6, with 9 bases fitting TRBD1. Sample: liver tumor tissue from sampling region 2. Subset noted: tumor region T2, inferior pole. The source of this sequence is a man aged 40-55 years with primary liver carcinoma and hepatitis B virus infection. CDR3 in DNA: TGTGCCAGTCAACCGGGGACAGGGAGCGAGATGGAGAATTCACCCCCCCACTTT. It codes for CASQPGTGSEMENSPPHF.